These 18 T cell receptor beta chains originate from one sample sequenced in a study of identical twins. TCRdb independently ran MiXCR on the 5' RACE reads; one entry per CDR3 protein. This sample yields fewer than 250,000 distinct CDR3 sequences, of which approximately 9% are seen a single time; 5% to 6.5% belongs to the top ten. Sample: memory (CD45RO+) T cells sorted from blood. The receptors come from a woman aged 18-29 years in good health.

Notes on this clonotype: One base away lies a much larger clone, so this may be a sequencing read error. The chain combines TRBV20-1 with TRBJ1-1; TRBD1 might be the D (5 bases). The germline CDR1 and CDR2 sequences are DFQATT and SNEGSKA (reference sequence). The CDR3 sequence is 16 residues long. The CDR3 DNA reads TGCTGTGCTAGAGATGTAGTAATGGGCAGGGACACTGAAGCTTTCTTT. Encoded protein: CCARDVVMGRDTEAFF.

This clonotype was recorded many times. The rearrangement joins TRBV7-2 to TRBJ2-7, with 12 bases matching TRBD2. The CDR3 totals 16 residues. J gave up 4 bases and V 3 bases, and 7 bases lay outside the gene matches. Per the germline V gene, CDR1 is SGHTA and CDR2 is FQGNSA. The CDR3 loop reads CASSLAWTSGVYEQYF. CDR3 coding DNA: TGTGCCAGCAGCTTGGCCTGGACTAGCGGGGTTTACGAGCAGTACTTC.

This clonotype appeared a few times. V usage is TRBV12-3 or TRBV12-4 and J usage is TRBJ2-1; the D gene is possibly TRBD2 (7 bases). The CDR3 totals 13 residues. The V and J ends lost 3 bases and 8 bases respectively, with 11 bases between them. The CDR3 region has the DNA TGTGCCAGCAGTTTGCGGGGGCCGGATGAGCAGTTCTTC. Translated, it gives CASSLRGPDEQFF.

The V gene is TRBV11-2, the J gene TRBJ2-2, with D unclear. Germline assignment: CDR1 SGHAT and CDR2 FQNNGV. CDR3 length: 14 amino acids. With 3 bases removed from V and 7 bases from J, the gap between germline ends came to 12 bases. CDR3 in amino acids: CASSFSWTGGELFF. Written as DNA, the CDR3 is TGTGCCAGCAGCTTTTCATGGACCGGCGGGGAGCTGTTTTTT. The whole variable domain, filled in from reference TRBV11-2 and TRBJ2-2, reads EAGVAQSPRYKIIEKRQSVAFWCNPISGHATLYWYQQILGQGPKLLIQFQNNGVVDDSQLPKDRFSAERLKGVDSTLKIQPAKLEDSAVYLCASSFSWTGGELFFGEGSRLTVL.

The rearrangement links TRBV7-2 to TRBJ2-6; 7 bases are a match to TRBD1. J gave up 0 bases and V 5 bases, and 7 bases lay outside the gene matches. This CDR3 is 17 amino acids long. Germline-derived CDR1 and CDR2 are SGHTA and FQGNSA. CDR3 DNA: TGTGCCAGCAGCGGGCAGGGGGTAACCTCTGGGGCCAACGTCCTGACTTTC. This sequence encodes CASSGQGVTSGANVLTF.

This clonotype has a handful of counts. The rearrangement links TRBV27 to TRBJ1-4; a weak D match, TRBD1 (5 bases). CDR3 length equals 18 residues. Trimming left V 3 bases short and J 0 bases short, with 17 bases between. Germline values: CDR1 MNHEY, CDR2 SMNVEV (reference sequence). The CDR3 is CASSFRGGVVATNEKLFF. CDR3 bases: TGTGCCAGCAGTTTTCGGGGAGGGGTAGTTGCAACTAATGAAAAACTGTTTTTT. The full variable domain, with the rest looked up from reference TRBV27 and TRBJ1-4, is EAQVTQNPRYLITVTGKKLTVTCSQNMNHEYMSWYRQDPGLGLRQIYYSMNVEVTDKGDVPEGYKVSRKEKRNFPLILESPSPNQTSLYFCASSFRGGVVATNEKLFFGSGTQLSVL.

Many counts were recorded for this clonotype. DNA for the CDR3: TGCGCCAGCAGCCCACTAGCGGCGGAAACCGGTACGCAGTATTTT. It translates to CASSPLAAETGTQYF. The chain is built from TRBV5-1 and TRBJ2-3; TRBD2 aligns across 8 bases. The trim removed 4 bases at V and 8 bases at J, leaving 12 bases unmatched. Germline CDR1 and CDR2: SGHRS and YFSETQ. This CDR3 region has 15 residues. Drawing the rest from reference TRBV5-1 and TRBJ2-3, the complete variable domain is KAGVTQTPRYLIKTRGQQVTLSCSPISGHRSVSWYQQTPGQGLQFLFEYFSETQRNKGNFPGRFSGRQFSNSRSEMNVSTLELGDSALYLCASSPLAAETGTQYFGPGTRLTVL.

V is TRBV6-1 and J is TRBJ2-7; 15 nucleotides agree with TRBD2. Germline V CDR1 and CDR2: MNHNS, SASEGT. With 5 bases clipped from V and 7 bases from J, the junction kept 9 bases outside the gene matches. The CDR3 runs to 16 residues. Here the CDR3 reads CASSITRTSGGDEQYF. CDR3 in DNA: TGTGCCAGCAGTATCACCCGGACTAGCGGGGGGGATGAGCAGTACTTC.

This clonotype has just a few counts. V usage is TRBV24-1 and J usage is TRBJ1-1; D call uncertain. The germline CDR1 and CDR2 sequences are KGHDR and SFDVKD. V was clipped by 0 bases and J by 3 bases, with 7 bases between them. The CDR3 is made up of 14 amino acids. The DNA of the CDR3 is TGTGCCACCAGTGATTTGTGGGCCGACACTGAAGCTTTCTTT. Amino acid sequence: CATSDLWADTEAFF.

This clonotype was found a few times. The chain has TRBV18 and TRBJ1-4; weak D call: TRBD1 (5 bases). This CDR3 region has 14 residues. Trimming stripped 4 bases from V and 3 bases from J, with 9 bases between. The germline gives CDR1 KGHSH, CDR2 LQKENI. The CDR3, as DNA: TGTGCCAGCTCACGTCAGGGTTCTAATGAAAAACTGTTTTTT. Protein sequence: CASSRQGSNEKLFF.

The sample holds many counts of this clonotype. The chain combines TRBV5-1 with TRBJ2-3; D is undetermined. The V end lost 4 bases, the J end lost 5 bases, and 5 bases lay between the germline ends. Germline values: CDR1 SGHRS, CDR2 YFSETQ. This CDR3 is 11 amino acids long. The CDR3 loop reads CASSVRDTQYF. The DNA of the CDR3 is TGCGCCAGCAGCGTTCGAGATACGCAGTATTTT.

This clonotype was counted between two and nine times. CDR3 nucleotide sequence: TGTGCCCGCCTACGGGGGAACCTAGATGGCTACACCTTC. The encoded protein is CARLRGNLDGYTF. The V call is TRBV5-6, the J call TRBJ1-2, with TRBD1 as a possible D gene (5 bases). The V end lost 10 bases, the J end lost 6 bases, and 19 bases lay between the germline ends. The CDR3 contains 13 residues. Germline CDR1 is SGHDT and CDR2 is YYEEEE. Full variable domain (outside the CDR3, taken from reference TRBV5-6 and TRBJ1-2): DAGVTQSPTHLIKTRGQQVTLRCSPKSGHDTVSWYQQALGQGPQFIFQYYEEEERQRGNFPDRFSGHQFPNYSSELNVNALLLGDSALYLCARLRGNLDGYTFGSGTRLTVV.

The chain has TRBV9 and TRBJ1-6, with a tentative D call TRBD1 (5 bases). The germline V gene encodes CDR1 SGDLS and CDR2 YYNGEE. The V end lost 6 bases, the J end lost 7 bases, and 14 bases lay between the germline ends. CDR3 length equals 14 residues. This CDR3 reads CASTGGVWNSPLHF. The CDR3 nucleotides are TGTGCCAGCACTGGGGGAGTGTGGAATTCACCCCTCCACTTT.

V and J are TRBV5-1 and TRBJ1-1; no clear D. Trimming left V 0 bases short and J 0 bases short, with 6 bases between. The V gene's germline CDR1 is SGHRS and CDR2 YFSETQ. The CDR3 covers 14 residues. The CDR3 spells CASSLDGLNTEAFF. CDR3 coding DNA: TGCGCCAGCAGCTTGGATGGGCTGAACACTGAAGCTTTCTTT.

In its sample, this clonotype was seen a few times. The chain joins TRBV5-5 to TRBJ1-6; no clear D. The germline V gene encodes CDR1 SGHKS and CDR2 YYEKEE (reference sequence). Trimming stripped 2 bases from V and 7 bases from J, with 10 bases between. CDR3 length: 14 residues. In DNA, the CDR3 is TGTGCCAGCAGCTTCGGGATGTCCAATTCACCCCTCCACTTT. Translating it yields CASSFGMSNSPLHF.

The chain couples TRBV20-1 to TRBJ2-7, with TRBD2 as a possible D gene (6 bases). CDR3 length equals 14 residues. Deletions cut 5 bases from V and 0 bases from J, with 14 bases between. Germline assignment: CDR1 DFQATT and CDR2 SNEGSKA (reference sequence). Here the CDR3 DNA reads TGCAGTGCTGGGGGGAGGCCTCACTCCTACGAGCAGTACTTC. Translated: CSAGGRPHSYEQYF.

This clonotype was observed a handful of times. The V call is TRBV15, the J call TRBJ2-5, with 7 bases matching TRBD2. The CDR3 covers 13 residues. J lost 4 bases, V lost 5 bases, and 4 bases had no gene match. The germline V gene encodes CDR1 LNHNV and CDR2 YYDKDF (reference sequence). CDR3 sequence (DNA): TGTGCCACCAGCCTGGCGGGAGTAGAGACCCAGTACTTC. Its protein is CATSLAGVETQYF. Full variable domain (remainder filled in from reference TRBV15 and TRBJ2-5): DAMVIQNPRYQVTQFGKPVTLSCSQTLNHNVMYWYQQKSSQAPKLLFHYYDKDFNNEADTPDNFQSRRPNTSFCFLDIRSPGLGDTAMYLCATSLAGVETQYFGPGTRLLVL.

This clonotype was detected ten times or more. DNA for the CDR3: TGCGCCAGCAGCTCCTACGGCGAGGACAGTTTAGCCAAAAACATTCAGTACTTC. This translates into CASSSYGEDSLAKNIQYF. The rearrangement links TRBV5-1 to TRBJ2-4; TRBD1 might be the D (6 bases). In germline, CDR1 is SGHRS, CDR2 YFSETQ. The CDR3 sequence is 18 residues long. V gave up 3 bases and J gave up 0 bases, with 19 bases separating them.